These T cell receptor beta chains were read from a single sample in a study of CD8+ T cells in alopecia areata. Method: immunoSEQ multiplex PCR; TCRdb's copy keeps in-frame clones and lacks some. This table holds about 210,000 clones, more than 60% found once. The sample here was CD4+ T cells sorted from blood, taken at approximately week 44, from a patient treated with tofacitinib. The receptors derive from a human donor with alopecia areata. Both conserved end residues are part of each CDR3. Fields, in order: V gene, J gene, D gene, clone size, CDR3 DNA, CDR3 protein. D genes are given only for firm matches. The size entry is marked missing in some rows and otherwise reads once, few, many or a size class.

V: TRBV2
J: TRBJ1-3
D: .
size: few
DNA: TGTGCCAGCACCTCGCAGCTCTTCTCTGGAAACACCATATATTTT
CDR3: CASTSQLFSGNTIYF

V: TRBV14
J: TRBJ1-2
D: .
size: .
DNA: TGTGCCAGCAGCCAAGATCTCGGGTTACAAAACTATGGCTACACCTTC
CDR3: CASSQDLGLQNYGYTF

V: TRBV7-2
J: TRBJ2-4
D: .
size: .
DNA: TGTGCCAGCAGCTTAGAGGGGGGTAACAAAAACATTCAGTACTTC
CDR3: CASSLEGGNKNIQYF

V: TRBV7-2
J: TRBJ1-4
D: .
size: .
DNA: TGTGCCAGCAGCGCAGGAAGGCGGGCTAATGAAAAACTGTTTTTT
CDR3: CASSAGRRANEKLFF

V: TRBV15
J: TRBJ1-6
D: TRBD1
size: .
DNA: TGTGCCACCAGCCACGGACAGGGCTCCTATAATTCACCCCTCCACTTT
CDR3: CATSHGQGSYNSPLHF

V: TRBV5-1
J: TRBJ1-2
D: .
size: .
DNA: TGCGCCAGCAGCTTGGAGGCAGCTACCTATGGCTACACCTTC
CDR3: CASSLEAATYGYTF

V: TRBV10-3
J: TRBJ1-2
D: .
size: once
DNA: TGTGCCATCGGAAGCCACTATGGCTACACCTTC
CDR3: CAIGSHYGYTF

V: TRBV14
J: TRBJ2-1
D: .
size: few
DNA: TGTGCCAGCAGCCAAGTAGGTGAGACATGGAGTAGCAATGAGCAGTTCTTC
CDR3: CASSQVGETWSSNEQFF

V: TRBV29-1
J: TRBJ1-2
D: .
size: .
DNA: TGCAGCGTCTACACAGGGAACCCTAACTATGGCTACACCTTC
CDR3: CSVYTGNPNYGYTF

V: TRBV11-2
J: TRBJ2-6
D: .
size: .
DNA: TGTGCCAGCAGCTTAGATGGAGCTGGGGCCAACGTCCTGACTTTC
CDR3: CASSLDGAGANVLTF

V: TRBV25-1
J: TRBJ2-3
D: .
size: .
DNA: TGTGCCAGCAGAGGGGAGGTCCCGTTGGATACGCAGTATTTT
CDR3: CASRGEVPLDTQYF

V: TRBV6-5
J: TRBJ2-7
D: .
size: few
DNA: TGTGCCAGCAGTTACTCGAAGTACGGGGGGCCGTACGAGCAGTACTTC
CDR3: CASSYSKYGGPYEQYF

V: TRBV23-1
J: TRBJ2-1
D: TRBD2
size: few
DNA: TGCGCCAGCGGAGGGACTAGTAGGGCCCTCAATGAGCAGTTCTTC
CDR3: CASGGTSRALNEQFF

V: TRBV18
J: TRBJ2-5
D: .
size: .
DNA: TGTGCCAGCTCCCAAACCGGGACCAAAGAGACCCAGTACTTC
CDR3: CASSQTGTKETQYF

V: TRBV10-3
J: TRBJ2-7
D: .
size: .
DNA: TGTGCCATCAGTGAGTCTTCGGCCTTTTACGAGCAGTACTTC
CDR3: CAISESSAFYEQYF

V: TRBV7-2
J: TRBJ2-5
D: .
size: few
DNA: TGTGCCAGCAGCTTTATCGGGGAGCTGTGGTACTTC
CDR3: CASSFIGELWYF

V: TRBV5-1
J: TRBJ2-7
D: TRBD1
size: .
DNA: TGCGCCAGCGGAACCGGGACAGACTACGAGCAGTACTTC
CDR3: CASGTGTDYEQYF